Listed below are T cell receptor beta chains from one sample, sequenced in a study of blood T cell repertoires in COVID-19. Sequencing used immunoSEQ multiplex PCR; TCRdb keeps in-frame clones, though not all of them. The sample contains 59,000 or so clones, 70% to 80% of which appear only once. The source material was peripheral blood. These TCRs come from a man aged 55 to 70 with acute or convalescent COVID-19. The CDR3 runs from the conserved cysteine through the conserved F or W. The order of the fields is CDR3 protein, clone size, CDR3 length, V gene. Size is stated for part of the rows, as once, few or many counts, or as a class when the clone is expanded.

CASSPRPGVSGANVLTF,NA,17,TRBV7-9
CACGGVGDIQYF,NA,12,TRBV30
CSASMGIGDEAFF,NA,13,TRBV20-1
CASSLTGTALAYEQYF,NA,16,TRBV5-1
CASSLGQVLTDTQYF,NA,15,TRBV5-1
CASSVAGQMTGELFF,NA,15,TRBV9
CASRSGSYNSPLHF,NA,14,TRBV12-2
CASSQVYRELFF,NA,12,TRBV3-1/TRBV3-2
CATSDRTAHSGANVLTF,NA,17,TRBV15
CASSQEMYTEAFF,NA,13,TRBV4-3
CASSLTRDAGANVLTF,NA,16,TRBV7-2
CASSYSGPREEKLFF,NA,15,TRBV6-5
CASSLLGRNEKLFF,NA,14,TRBV27
CASSVTSGRGYEQYF,NA,15,TRBV5-1
CASSLGSGVNSPLHF,NA,15,TRBV5-5
CASSQKAGSTIYF,once,13,TRBV4-2
CASGRGTRPDTQYF,NA,14,TRBV12-5
CASSLTSGAHEQYF,NA,14,TRBV7-2
CASSAQGSLNYEQYF,NA,15,TRBV9
CASSQGFVSGRQTYNEQFF,NA,19,TRBV4-1
CASSPGGRGKTSGNTIYF,NA,18,TRBV18
CASGMGLTSTDTQYF,NA,15,TRBV25-1
CASSLSSNQPQHF,NA,13,TRBV5-6
CASSEGQRNNQPQHF,NA,15,TRBV2